A single sample gave rise to the 30 T cell receptor beta chains below, sequenced in a study of shared clonotypes between healthy human individuals. Sequenced by immunoSEQ multiplex PCR; TCRdb stores in-frame clones only, minus some. Among roughly 1,100,000 clones listed, around 75% were seen once. The specimen was memory CD4+ T cells sorted from blood. Subset here: CD45RA-negative fraction. The receptors were sampled from a man younger than 35 in good health.

The genes are TRBV5-8 and TRBJ1-1, with 9 bases lining up with TRBD1. The germline CDR1 and CDR2 sequences are SGHTS and YDEGEE. The CDR3 is 15 amino acids. V dropped 2 bases and J dropped 4; count of bases not matched to a gene: 6. The CDR3 protein is CASSFDRGKGTEAFF. Here the CDR3 DNA reads TGTGCCAGCAGCTTTGACAGGGGGAAAGGCACTGAAGCTTTCTTT.

V and J are TRBV7-4 and TRBJ1-3; D remains unclear. This CDR3 has 16 amino acids. Per the germline V gene, CDR1 is SGHVT and CDR2 is SQSDAQ. The V end was cut by 4 bases, the J end by 0 bases, with 13 bases between. CDR3 nucleotides: TGTGCCAGCAGCTCCCGAGTGGGCCTCTCTGGAAACACCATATATTTT. Protein: CASSSRVGLSGNTIYF. The whole variable domain, remainder taken from reference TRBV7-4 and TRBJ1-3, is GAGVSQSPRYKVAKRGRDVALRCDSISGHVTLYWYRQTLGQGSEVLTYSQSDAQRDKSGRPSGRFSAERPERSVSTLKIQRTEQGDSAVYLCASSSRVGLSGNTIYFGEGSWLTVV.

V is TRBV5-1 and J is TRBJ2-7; 13 nucleotides line up with TRBD2. Germline CDR1 and CDR2: SGHRS and YFSETQ. This CDR3 has 15 amino acids. The V segment lost 3 bases and the J segment 7 bases; nucleotides outside the gene matches: 7. The CDR3 sequence: CASSSGGTSGIEQYF. The CDR3 DNA sequence: TGCGCCAGCAGCTCGGGGGGGACTAGCGGGATTGAGCAGTACTTC.

Remarks on this clone: The same CDR3 also results from other DNA sequences found in this sample. V and J are TRBV30 and TRBJ2-7; unclear D gene. The V end lost 0 bases, the J end lost 2 bases, and 8 bases lay between the germline ends. CDR3 length equals 13 residues. Per germline, CDR1 GTSNPN and CDR2 SVGIG (reference sequence). The CDR3, as DNA: TGTGCCTGGAGTGTACCACCTACCTACGAGCAGTACTTC. Residues: CAWSVPPTYEQYF.

In its sample, this clone was seen a few times. J is TRBJ2-2 and V is TRBV6-5, with 8 bases that match TRBD2. Trimming removed 2 bases from V and 5 bases from J; junction bases left unmatched: 7. The CDR3 runs to 16 residues. Germline CDR1 is MNHEY and CDR2 is SVGAGI. The CDR3 protein is CASSYRSREGTGELFF. The CDR3 DNA reads TGTGCCAGCAGTTACCGAAGCCGGGAGGGGACCGGGGAGCTGTTTTTT.

This chain joins TRBV2 and TRBJ2-7; D is unclear. The CDR3 covers 14 residues. In germline, CDR1 is SNHLY, CDR2 FYNNEI. Trimming stripped 3 bases from V and 6 bases from J, with 15 bases between. CDR3 amino acids: CASSEVLFGLEQYF. The CDR3 DNA sequence: TGTGCCAGCAGTGAGGTACTTTTCGGGCTCGAGCAGTACTTC.

V usage is TRBV11-2 and J usage is TRBJ2-5; D ambiguous. The last part of the DNA fits TRBJ2-7 better; the J call may be wrong. Germline V CDR1 and CDR2: SGHAT, FQNNGV. This CDR3 has 11 residues. The chain's CDR3 is CASSPQNEQYF. CDR3 coding DNA: TGTGCCAGCAGCCCCCAGAACGAGCAGTACTTC.

Remarks on this clone: This specimen includes other DNA sequences encoding the same CDR3. This sequence joins TRBV27 and TRBJ2-5; D ambiguous. The V gene lost 5 bases and the J gene lost 0 bases, with 7 bases spanning the gap. The germline CDR1 and CDR2 sequences are MNHEY and SMNVEV (reference sequence). The CDR3 length is 13 residues. Written as DNA, the CDR3 is TGTGCCAGCAGTCCTCCGTACCAAGAGACCCAGTACTTC. This gives the protein CASSPPYQETQYF.

This clone was counted between two and nine times. The chain combines TRBV7-9 with TRBJ2-2, with 7 bases that match TRBD1. The J segment lost 4 bases and the V segment lost 5 bases, leaving 7 bases of the junction unmatched. This CDR3 has 15 amino acids. Germline V CDR1 and CDR2: SEHNR, FQNEAQ (reference sequence). CDR3 in DNA: TGTGCCAGCAGCCCTGACAGGGTCGGCACCGGGGAGCTGTTTTTT. It is translated as CASSPDRVGTGELFF.

This chain's CDR3 is CASSSLDKRNSPLHF. Written as DNA, the CDR3 is TGTGCCAGCAGCTCCCTGGACAAGAGAAATTCACCCCTCCACTTT. The rearrangement uses TRBV6-1 and TRBJ1-6, with D tentatively TRBD1 (5 bases). Looked up from germline, CDR1 is MNHNS and CDR2 is SASEGT. The ends were cut back, 6 bases at V and 7 bases at J, with 16 bases in the middle. CDR3 length: 15 amino acids.

This rearrangement joins TRBV2 to TRBJ1-3, with TRBD1 matching over 7 bases. The CDR3 consists of 15 residues. Germline V lookup: CDR1 SNHLY, CDR2 FYNNEI. Trimming cost V 6 bases and J 0 bases; bases outside gene matches: 5. CDR3: CASSDRVPSGNTIYF. CDR3 sequence (DNA): TGTGCCAGCAGCGACAGGGTACCCTCTGGAAACACCATATATTTT. Full variable domain (outside the CDR3, taken from reference TRBV2 and TRBJ1-3): EPEVTQTPSHQVTQMGQEVILRCVPISNHLYFYWYRQILGQKVEFLVSFYNNEISEKSEIFDDQFSVERPDGSNFTLKIRSTKLEDSAMYFCASSDRVPSGNTIYFGEGSWLTVV.

The genes are TRBV2 and TRBJ1-1; D might be TRBD1 (5 bases). The CDR3 consists of 13 residues. CDR1 is SNHLY, CDR2 FYNNEI, per germline. V shed 6 bases and J shed 5 bases, with 13 bases lying between them. CDR3 DNA sequence: TGTGCCAGCAGCGGGACGATGGGAACTGAAGCTTTCTTT. It encodes CASSGTMGTEAFF.

This chain links TRBV18 with TRBJ1-2; possible D gene TRBD1, 5 bases. Germline CDR1 and CDR2: KGHSH and LQKENI. There are 14 residues in the CDR3. With 5 bases removed from V and 4 bases from J, the gap between germline ends came to 14 bases. The CDR3 reads CASSANAGGYGYTF. The CDR3 DNA sequence: TGTGCCAGCTCAGCCAACGCGGGGGGCTATGGCTACACCTTC.

The gene calls are TRBV5-1 and TRBJ1-2; TRBD1 agrees at 10 bases. The CDR3 is 16 amino acids. From germline, CDR1 is SGHRS and CDR2 YFSETQ. The ends lost 0 bases at V and 7 bases at J; junction bases unmatched: 9. The CDR3: CASSLETGGTYGGYTF. Written as DNA, the CDR3 is TGCGCCAGCAGCTTGGAGACAGGGGGCACCTACGGTGGCTACACCTTC.

V gene TRBV11-3 combines with J gene TRBJ2-3; D is uncertain. V shed 4 bases and J shed 6 bases, with 8 bases lying between them. The germline V gene has CDR1 SGHNT and CDR2 YENEEA. This CDR3 is 12 amino acids long. CDR3 protein: CASSSPRDTQYF. CDR3 DNA sequence: TGTGCCAGCAGCTCACCGAGGGATACGCAGTATTTT.

CDR3: CASSPTARRNEQYF. The CDR3 DNA is TGTGCCAGCTCACCGACCGCGCGCAGGAACGAGCAGTACTTC. The chain combines TRBV18 with TRBJ2-7; D remains unclear. CDR3 size: 14 residues. Germline CDR1 KGHSH, CDR2 LQKENI. Deletions cut 3 bases from V and 5 bases from J, with 14 bases between.

Remarks on this clone: Other DNA sequences in this sample translate to the same CDR3. The CDR3 sequence is CASSRDRTYEQYF. CDR3 sequence (DNA): TGCGCCAGCAGCCGGGACAGAACCTACGAGCAGTACTTC. The rearrangement joins TRBV5-1 to TRBJ2-7; 7 nucleotides match TRBD1. V shed 4 bases, J shed 2 bases, and the junction held 3 bases outside the gene matches. This CDR3 is 13 amino acids long. Germline CDR1 reads SGHRS; CDR2 reads YFSETQ.

The V call is TRBV6-6, the J call TRBJ1-2; D is undetermined. CDR1 and CDR2 (germline): MNHNY, SVGAGI (reference sequence). CDR3 length: 12 amino acids. Trimming pared 10 bases from V and 5 bases from J, leaving 14 bases between. The CDR3 loop reads CATKMTGYGYTF. DNA of the CDR3: TGTGCCACCAAAATGACGGGATATGGCTACACCTTC.

CDR3 sequence reads: CASSPGRSLLGNEQFF. The CDR3 nucleotides read TGTGCCAGCTCACCGGGACGGTCCTTACTGGGGAATGAGCAGTTCTTC. This chain connects TRBV18 to TRBJ2-1; D tentatively reads TRBD1 or TRBD2 (5 bases each). Trimming took off 3 bases at V and 7 bases at J, with 19 bases between the two ends. Germline CDR1 and CDR2: KGHSH and LQKENI. This CDR3 is 16 amino acids long.

This clone was counted once. This chain uses TRBV29-1 with TRBJ2-1; 11 bases are a match to TRBD2. This CDR3 spans 14 amino acids. The junction had 9 bases not matched to a gene; V was cut back by 6 bases and J by 8 bases. Germline CDR1 and CDR2: SQVTM and ANQGSEA. CDR3 region: CSVTSGSRLHEQFF. CDR3 coding DNA: TGCAGCGTCACTAGCGGGAGCCGTTTACATGAGCAGTTCTTC.

This chain uses TRBV6-6 with TRBJ1-5; D is perhaps TRBD1 (6 bases). V lost 5 bases and J lost 7, with 12 bases in between. Germline loops: CDR1 MNHNY, CDR2 SVGAGI (reference sequence). The CDR3 covers 13 residues. The CDR3 region is CASSPYTGQPQHF. CDR3 nucleotides: TGTGCCAGCAGTCCGTACACAGGGCAGCCCCAGCATTTT.

V gene TRBV2 combines with J gene TRBJ1-4, with TRBD1 matching 12 bases. The CDR3 consists of 15 residues. Per the germline V gene, CDR1 is SNHLY and CDR2 is FYNNEI. Germline trimming cut 6 bases from V and 7 bases from J; bases unmatched to any gene: 6. This CDR3 is CASRGQGAIPEKLFF. DNA for the CDR3: TGTGCCAGCAGGGGACAGGGGGCAATCCCTGAAAAACTGTTTTTT.

The rearrangement uses TRBV6-1 and TRBJ1-2, with 7 bases fitting TRBD1. This CDR3 region has 15 residues. V dropped 6 bases and J dropped 4; count of bases not matched to a gene: 11. CDR1 MNHNS and CDR2 SASEGT come from the germline V gene. This CDR3 reads CASSPQVGGGYGYTF. CDR3 coding DNA: TGTGCCAGCAGCCCTCAGGTAGGGGGCGGCTATGGCTACACCTTC.

J is TRBJ2-3 and V is TRBV18; D not resolved. With 4 bases removed from V and 0 bases from J, the gap between germline ends came to 11 bases. CDR3 length: 15 residues. CDR1 KGHSH and CDR2 LQKENI come from the germline V gene. The CDR3 region is CASSQAPGSTDTQYF. The CDR3 nucleotides are TGTGCCAGCTCACAGGCGCCTGGTAGCACAGATACGCAGTATTTT.

The rearrangement uses TRBV30 and TRBJ1-1; no clear D. Trimming took off 5 bases at V and 6 bases at J, with 16 bases between the two ends. Germline V gene data show CDR1 as GTSNPN and CDR2 as SVGIG (reference sequence). The CDR3 has 13 amino acids. As DNA, the CDR3 is TGTGCCTGGGAAAGCAGTGGTCGCTCTGAAGCTTTCTTT. Protein sequence: CAWESSGRSEAFF.

The rearrangement joins TRBV2 to TRBJ1-6; no clear D. The V and J ends lost 1 base and 3 bases respectively, with 7 bases between them. The CDR3 is 15 amino acids. The germline gives CDR1 SNHLY, CDR2 FYNNEI. CDR3 bases: TGTGCCAGCAGTGAAGGAGGTTTCTATAATTCACCCCTCCACTTT. Encoded protein: CASSEGGFYNSPLHF.

The CDR3 DNA follows: TGCAGCTCCCTCCAGGGCAATTACAATGAGCAGTTCTTC. Residues: CSSLQGNYNEQFF. This sequence joins TRBV29-1 and TRBJ2-1, with D possibly being TRBD1 (5 bases). V was shortened by 8 bases and J by 4 bases, with 15 bases between the two germline ends. The germline V gene has CDR1 SQVTM and CDR2 ANQGSEA. The CDR3 loop spans 13 amino acids.

This chain links TRBV5-6 with TRBJ1-6, with 10 bases aligning to TRBD1. CDR1 is SGHDT, CDR2 YYEEEE, per germline. The CDR3 has 17 residues. With V trimmed by 4 bases and J by 4 bases, 8 bases remained unmatched. CDR3 region: CASSLTGGTPYNSPLHF. As DNA, the CDR3 is TGTGCCAGCAGCCTGACAGGGGGCACTCCTTATAATTCACCCCTCCACTTT.

This chain links TRBV27 with TRBJ2-3, with no clear D. Trimming shortened V by 6 bases and J by 0 bases, and 7 bases separated the two germline ends. This CDR3 has 13 residues. Per germline, CDR1 MNHEY and CDR2 SMNVEV (reference sequence). The CDR3 DNA sequence: TGTGCCAGCAGAAAAAGTAGCACAGATACGCAGTATTTT. Translation: CASRKSSTDTQYF.

A word on this clone: This specimen includes other DNA sequences encoding the same CDR3. The chain joins TRBV19 to TRBJ2-3; D might be TRBD2 (5 bases). Trimming stripped 2 bases from V and 0 bases from J, with 9 bases between. The CDR3 runs to 15 residues. The germline CDR1 and CDR2 sequences are LNHDA and SQIVND (reference sequence). The CDR3 loop reads CASSISGRSTDTQYF. The CDR3 region has the DNA TGTGCCAGTAGTATAAGTGGGAGAAGCACAGATACGCAGTATTTT.